A single sample is the source of the 2 T cell receptor beta chains below, sequenced in a study of blood T cells in healthy people across ages. For the second PCR, which ran for 7 to 11 cycles, a sample-barcoded 5' primer and a J-beta primer mix were used. TCRdb re-analysed the 5' RACE reads in MiXCR, keeping a single row per CDR3 protein. The sample has 800,000 to 950,000 distinct CDR3 sequences, 25% to 35% seen once. The same sample was also studied in work on T cells of mothers and their children.

Sequences were obtained from blood. The origin of the receptors is a woman aged 40 to 55 in good health.

The chain has TRBV7-9 and TRBJ2-7; unclear D gene. Germline V CDR1 and CDR2: SEHNR, FQNEAQ (reference sequence). Between the trimmed V and J ends, which lost 3 bases and 5 bases, there was a span of 11 bases. There are 13 residues in the CDR3. CDR3 in amino acids: CASSFSSTDEQYF. CDR3 DNA sequence: TGTGCCAGCAGCTTCTCCTCTACCGACGAGCAGTACTTC.

J is TRBJ2-4 and V is TRBV20-1, with TRBD2 matching over 7 bases. The CDR3 has 13 amino acids. CDR1 and CDR2 (germline): DFQATT, SNEGSKA (reference sequence). Germline trimming cut 3 bases from V and 15 bases from J; bases unmatched to any gene: 14. The CDR3 nucleotides read TGCAGTGCTAGGGGGGGAGGGTACGAGCAGTGGTACTTC. As protein: CSARGGGYEQWYF.